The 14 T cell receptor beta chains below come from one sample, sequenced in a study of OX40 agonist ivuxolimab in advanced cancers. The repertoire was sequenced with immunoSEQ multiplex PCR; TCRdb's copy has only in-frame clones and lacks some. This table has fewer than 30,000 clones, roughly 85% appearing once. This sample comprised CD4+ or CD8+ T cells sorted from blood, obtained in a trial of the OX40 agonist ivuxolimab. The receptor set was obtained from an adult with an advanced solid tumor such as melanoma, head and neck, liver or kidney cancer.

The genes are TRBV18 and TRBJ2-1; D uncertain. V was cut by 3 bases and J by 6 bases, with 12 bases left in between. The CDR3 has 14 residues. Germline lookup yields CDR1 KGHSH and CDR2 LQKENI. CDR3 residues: CASSPPNMGNEQFF. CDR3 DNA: TGTGCCAGCTCACCTCCAAACATGGGCAATGAGCAGTTCTTC.

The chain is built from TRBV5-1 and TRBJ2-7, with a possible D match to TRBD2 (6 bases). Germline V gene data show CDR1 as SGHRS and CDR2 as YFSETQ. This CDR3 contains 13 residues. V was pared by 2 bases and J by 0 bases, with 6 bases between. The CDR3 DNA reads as TGCGCCAGCAGCTTCGGGGGCTCCTACGAGCAGTACTTC. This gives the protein CASSFGGSYEQYF.

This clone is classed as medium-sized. CDR3 coding DNA: TGTGCCAGCAGTTGGACTGCTATCGGGGAGCTGTTTTTT. The encoded protein is CASSWTAIGELFF. J is TRBJ2-2 and V is TRBV27, with D possibly matching TRBD2 (5 bases). Germline CDR1 and CDR2: MNHEY and SMNVEV (reference sequence). This CDR3 has 13 residues. The V and J ends lost 4 bases and 7 bases respectively, with 10 bases between them.

CDR3 residues: CASSYGWGTEAFF. CDR3 DNA: TGTGCCAGCAGTTACGGGTGGGGCACTGAAGCTTTCTTT. The genes are TRBV6-4 and TRBJ1-1; no clear D. The V gene's germline CDR1 is MRHNA and CDR2 SNTAGT. V gave up 5 bases and J gave up 4 bases, with 11 bases separating them. CDR3 size: 13 residues.

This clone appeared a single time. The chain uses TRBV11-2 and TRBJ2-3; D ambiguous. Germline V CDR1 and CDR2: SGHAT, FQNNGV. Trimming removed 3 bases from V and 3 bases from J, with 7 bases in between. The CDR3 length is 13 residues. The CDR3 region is CASSFLPTDTQYF. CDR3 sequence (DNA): TGTGCCAGCAGCTTCCTACCAACAGATACGCAGTATTTT.

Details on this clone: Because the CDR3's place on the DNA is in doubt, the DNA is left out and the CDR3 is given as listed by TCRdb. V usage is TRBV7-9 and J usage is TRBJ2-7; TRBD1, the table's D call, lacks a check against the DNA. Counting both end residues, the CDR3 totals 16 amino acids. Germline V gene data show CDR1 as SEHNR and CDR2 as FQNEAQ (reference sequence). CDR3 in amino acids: CASSFGSGQGFYEQYF.

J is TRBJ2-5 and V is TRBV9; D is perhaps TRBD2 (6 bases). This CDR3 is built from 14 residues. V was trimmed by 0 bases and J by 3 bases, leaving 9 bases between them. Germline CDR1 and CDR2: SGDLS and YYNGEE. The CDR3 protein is CASSVATGEETQYF. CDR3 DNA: TGTGCCAGCAGCGTAGCTACGGGAGAAGAGACCCAGTACTTC.

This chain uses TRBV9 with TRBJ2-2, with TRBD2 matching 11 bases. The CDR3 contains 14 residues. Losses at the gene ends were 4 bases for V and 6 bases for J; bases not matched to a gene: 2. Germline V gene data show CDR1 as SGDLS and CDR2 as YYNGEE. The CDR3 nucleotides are TGTGCCAGCAGCCCTAGCGGGGGGTCCGGGGAGCTGTTTTTT. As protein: CASSPSGGSGELFF.

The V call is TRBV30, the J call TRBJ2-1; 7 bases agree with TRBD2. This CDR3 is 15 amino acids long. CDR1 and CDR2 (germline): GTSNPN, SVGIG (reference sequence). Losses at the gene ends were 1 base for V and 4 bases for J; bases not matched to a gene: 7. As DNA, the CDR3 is TGTGCCTGGAGTGACCGGGACTACTCATACAATGAGCAGTTCTTC. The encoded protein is CAWSDRDYSYNEQFF.

CDR3 coding DNA: TGCGCCAGCAGCTTACAACCGGACAGGCCTGGCCCTGAAGCTTTCTTT. It is translated as CASSLQPDRPGPEAFF. This sequence joins TRBV5-1 and TRBJ1-1; 7 nucleotides align to TRBD1. The CDR3 contains 16 residues. CDR1 and CDR2 from the germline V gene are SGHRS and YFSETQ. The J segment lost 6 bases and the V segment lost 2 bases, leaving 13 bases of the junction unmatched.

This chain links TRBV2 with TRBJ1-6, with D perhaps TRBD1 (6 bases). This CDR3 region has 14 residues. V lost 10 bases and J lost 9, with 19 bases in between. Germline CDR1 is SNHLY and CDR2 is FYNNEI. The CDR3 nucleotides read TGTGCCACCCGCGGGAGGGGGGCAGGTTCACCCCTCCACTTT. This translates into CATRGRGAGSPLHF.

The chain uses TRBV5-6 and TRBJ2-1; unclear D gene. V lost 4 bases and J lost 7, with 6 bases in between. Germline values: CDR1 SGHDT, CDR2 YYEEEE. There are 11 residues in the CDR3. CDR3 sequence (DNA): TGTGCCAGCAGCCAGCTTAATGAGCAGTTCTTC. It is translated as CASSQLNEQFF.

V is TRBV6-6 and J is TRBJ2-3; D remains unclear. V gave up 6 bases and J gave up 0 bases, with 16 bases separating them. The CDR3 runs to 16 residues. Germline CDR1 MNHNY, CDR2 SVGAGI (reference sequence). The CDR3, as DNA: TGTGCCAGCAGGCCTTATCAGGTAGATAGCACAGATACGCAGTATTTT. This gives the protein CASRPYQVDSTDTQYF.

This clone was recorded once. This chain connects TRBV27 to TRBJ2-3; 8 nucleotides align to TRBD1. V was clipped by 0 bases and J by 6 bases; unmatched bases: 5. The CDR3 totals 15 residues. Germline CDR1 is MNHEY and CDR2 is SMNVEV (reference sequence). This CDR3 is CASSLSTGGGDTQYF. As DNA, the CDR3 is TGTGCCAGCAGTTTATCTACAGGGGGTGGGGATACGCAGTATTTT.